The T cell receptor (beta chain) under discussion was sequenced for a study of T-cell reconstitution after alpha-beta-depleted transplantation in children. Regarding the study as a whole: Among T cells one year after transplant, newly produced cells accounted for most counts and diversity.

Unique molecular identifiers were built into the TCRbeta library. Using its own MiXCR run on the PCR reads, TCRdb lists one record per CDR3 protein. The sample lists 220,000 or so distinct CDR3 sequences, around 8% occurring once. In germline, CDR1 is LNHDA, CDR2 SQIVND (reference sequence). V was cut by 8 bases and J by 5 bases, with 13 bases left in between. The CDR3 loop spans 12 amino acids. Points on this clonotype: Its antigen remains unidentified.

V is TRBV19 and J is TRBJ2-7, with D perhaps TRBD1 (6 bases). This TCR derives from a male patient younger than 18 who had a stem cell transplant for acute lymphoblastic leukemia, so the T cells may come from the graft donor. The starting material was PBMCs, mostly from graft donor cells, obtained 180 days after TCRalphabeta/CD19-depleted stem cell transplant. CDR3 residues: CASSGRGHEQYF. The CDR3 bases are TGTGCCAGTTCTGGCAGGGGTCACGAGCAGTACTTC.